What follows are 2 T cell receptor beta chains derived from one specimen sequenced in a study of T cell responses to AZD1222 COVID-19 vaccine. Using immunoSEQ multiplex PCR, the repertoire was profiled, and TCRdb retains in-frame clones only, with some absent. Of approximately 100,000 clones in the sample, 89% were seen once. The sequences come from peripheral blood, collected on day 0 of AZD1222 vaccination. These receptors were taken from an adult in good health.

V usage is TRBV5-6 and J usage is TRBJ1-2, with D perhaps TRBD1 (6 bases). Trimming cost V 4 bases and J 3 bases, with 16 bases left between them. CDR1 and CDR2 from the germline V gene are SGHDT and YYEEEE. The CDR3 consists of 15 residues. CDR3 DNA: TGTGCCAGCAGCAATTTGCGGGGGGCGGACTATGGCTACACCTTC. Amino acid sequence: CASSNLRGADYGYTF.

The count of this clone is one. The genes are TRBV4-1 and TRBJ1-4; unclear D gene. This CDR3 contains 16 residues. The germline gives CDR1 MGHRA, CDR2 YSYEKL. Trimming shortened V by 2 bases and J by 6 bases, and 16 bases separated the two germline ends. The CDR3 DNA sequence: TGCGCCAGCAGCCAAAGCCTGCTCCGGGCTGATGAAAAACTGTTTTTT. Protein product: CASSQSLLRADEKLFF.